The rows below give T cell receptor beta chains drawn from one sample of a study of T cell responses to AZD1222 COVID-19 vaccine. Produced via immunoSEQ multiplex PCR; TCRdb's table is partial and in-frame only. The sample holds over 120,000 clones, 80% to 95% seen once. Sequenced here: peripheral blood, sampled 28 days after the second AZD1222 dose. The origin of the receptors is an adult who received the AZD1222 COVID-19 vaccine. Each CDR3 is given with its conserved first and last residue. The D gene is left open where the match is weak. The size field is filled for only some rows; it gives once, few, many or a size class.

clone_size: once; j_call: TRBJ2-7; d_call: TRBD2; v_call: TRBV15; cdr3_aa: CATSRVSGRDEQYF; cdr3_nt: TGTGCCACCAGCAGAGTGAGCGGGAGAGACGAGCAGTACTTC
clone_size: .; j_call: TRBJ1-3; d_call: .; v_call: TRBV28; cdr3_aa: CASSLVQGTGNTIYF; cdr3_nt: TGTGCCAGCAGTTTAGTCCAAGGAACTGGAAACACCATATATTTT
clone_size: .; j_call: TRBJ2-1; d_call: TRBD2; v_call: TRBV4-2; cdr3_aa: CASSLRGVAGGPNNEQFF; cdr3_nt: TGTGCCAGCAGCCTAAGGGGGGTAGCGGGAGGGCCGAACAATGAGCAGTTCTTC
clone_size: .; j_call: TRBJ1-6; d_call: TRBD1; v_call: TRBV4-2; cdr3_aa: CASSQHVDRDSSPLHF; cdr3_nt: TGTGCCAGCAGCCAACATGTCGACAGGGACTCTTCACCCCTCCACTTT
clone_size: .; j_call: TRBJ1-1; d_call: .; v_call: TRBV6-6; cdr3_aa: CATDPDGNTEAFF; cdr3_nt: TGTGCCACCGATCCGGACGGGAACACTGAAGCTTTCTTT
clone_size: .; j_call: TRBJ1-5; d_call: .; v_call: TRBV24-1; cdr3_aa: CATSEVSTAYSNQPQHF; cdr3_nt: TGTGCCACCAGTGAGGTATCGACAGCTTATAGCAATCAGCCCCAGCATTTT
clone_size: .; j_call: TRBJ2-1; d_call: .; v_call: TRBV19; cdr3_aa: CASSQMNEQFF; cdr3_nt: TGTGCCAGTAGTCAGATGAATGAGCAGTTCTTC
clone_size: .; j_call: TRBJ1-1; d_call: .; v_call: TRBV18; cdr3_aa: CASSQQGKGTEAFF; cdr3_nt: TGTGCCAGCTCACAGCAGGGGAAGGGCACTGAAGCTTTCTTT
clone_size: .; j_call: TRBJ1-2; d_call: TRBD1; v_call: TRBV11-2; cdr3_aa: CASSLDRRDRDSFGYTF; cdr3_nt: TGTGCCAGCAGCTTAGATCGGCGGGACAGGGATTCGTTTGGCTACACCTTC
clone_size: .; j_call: TRBJ1-1; d_call: .; v_call: TRBV15; cdr3_aa: CATRAGPPDTEAFF; cdr3_nt: TGTGCCACCAGGGCCGGGCCCCCGGACACTGAAGCTTTCTTT
clone_size: .; j_call: TRBJ1-3; d_call: .; v_call: TRBV5-8; cdr3_aa: CASSLGRWIGNTIYF; cdr3_nt: TGTGCCAGCAGCCTCGGACGATGGATTGGAAACACCATATATTTT
clone_size: few; j_call: TRBJ2-7; d_call: TRBD2; v_call: TRBV5-1; cdr3_aa: CASSSTSHAGREQYF; cdr3_nt: TGCGCCAGCAGCTCGACTAGCCACGCTGGGCGCGAGCAGTACTTC
clone_size: .; j_call: TRBJ2-2; d_call: .; v_call: TRBV5-4; cdr3_aa: CASSLSGGTPGELFF; cdr3_nt: TGTGCCAGCAGCTTGAGTGGGGGGACCCCCGGGGAGCTGTTTTTT
clone_size: .; j_call: TRBJ1-1; d_call: .; v_call: TRBV6-2/TRBV6-3; cdr3_aa: CASSYRAENTEAFF; cdr3_nt: TGTGCCAGCAGTTATAGAGCGGAAAACACTGAAGCTTTCTTT
clone_size: once; j_call: TRBJ2-5; d_call: .; v_call: TRBV6-5; cdr3_aa: CASSYLGTLEETQYF; cdr3_nt: TGTGCCAGCAGTTATCTCGGGACTCTCGAAGAGACCCAGTACTTC
clone_size: once; j_call: TRBJ1-1; d_call: .; v_call: TRBV19; cdr3_aa: CASSIKGGSDTEAFF; cdr3_nt: TGTGCCAGTAGTATCAAAGGAGGGTCCGACACTGAAGCTTTCTTT
clone_size: .; j_call: TRBJ1-1; d_call: .; v_call: TRBV28; cdr3_aa: CASSPGHPMAEAFF; cdr3_nt: TGTGCCAGCAGTCCTGGACACCCCATGGCTGAGGCTTTCTTT
clone_size: .; j_call: TRBJ2-1; d_call: .; v_call: TRBV7-2; cdr3_aa: CASSPQTSNNEQFF; cdr3_nt: TGTGCCAGCAGCCCCCAGACTTCGAACAATGAGCAGTTCTTC
clone_size: once; j_call: TRBJ2-1; d_call: .; v_call: TRBV15; cdr3_aa: CATRLFGNEQFF; cdr3_nt: TGTGCCACCCGTCTCTTCGGGAATGAGCAGTTCTTC
clone_size: once; j_call: TRBJ1-2; d_call: TRBD1; v_call: TRBV28; cdr3_aa: CASSKPGQGASGGYTF; cdr3_nt: TGTGCCAGCAGTAAACCGGGACAGGGGGCATCGGGAGGCTACACCTTC
clone_size: .; j_call: TRBJ2-3; d_call: .; v_call: TRBV5-1; cdr3_aa: CASSQSRSDTQYF; cdr3_nt: TGCGCCAGCTCACAGTCGCGTTCAGATACGCAGTATTTT
clone_size: .; j_call: TRBJ1-2; d_call: .; v_call: TRBV6-5; cdr3_aa: CASSYRSRNYGYTF; cdr3_nt: TGTGCCAGCAGTTATAGGTCAAGAAACTATGGCTACACCTTC
clone_size: once; j_call: TRBJ1-4; d_call: .; v_call: TRBV19; cdr3_aa: CASSWRGDDEKLFF; cdr3_nt: TGTGCCAGTAGCTGGCGGGGGGATGATGAAAAACTGTTTTTT
clone_size: .; j_call: TRBJ2-1; d_call: .; v_call: TRBV4-1; cdr3_aa: CASSQLGFTSYNEQFF; cdr3_nt: TGCGCCAGCAGCCAACTAGGATTTACTTCCTACAATGAGCAGTTCTTC
clone_size: .; j_call: TRBJ2-7; d_call: TRBD2; v_call: TRBV4-1; cdr3_aa: CASSHTSGPYEQYF; cdr3_nt: TGCGCCAGCAGCCATACTAGCGGGCCCTACGAGCAGTACTTC
clone_size: .; j_call: TRBJ2-3; d_call: .; v_call: TRBV10-3; cdr3_aa: CAISEGGFTDTQYF; cdr3_nt: TGTGCCATCAGTGAGGGCGGCTTCACAGATACGCAGTATTTT
clone_size: .; j_call: TRBJ2-3; d_call: .; v_call: TRBV9; cdr3_aa: CASSVITDTQYF; cdr3_nt: TGTGCCAGCAGCGTAATAACAGATACGCAGTATTTT
clone_size: once; j_call: TRBJ1-4; d_call: .; v_call: TRBV7-2; cdr3_aa: CASSPRAGTNEKLFF; cdr3_nt: TGTGCCAGCAGCCCGAGGGCGGGGACTAATGAAAAACTGTTTTTT
clone_size: .; j_call: TRBJ2-3; d_call: TRBD1; v_call: TRBV5-1; cdr3_aa: CASSLGQGADTQYF; cdr3_nt: TGCGCCAGCAGCCTGGGACAGGGGGCAGATACGCAGTATTTT
clone_size: once; j_call: TRBJ2-3; d_call: .; v_call: TRBV21-1; cdr3_aa: CASSKPLGVSGGPVDTQYF; cdr3_nt: TGTGCCAGCAGCAAGCCGTTGGGAGTGTCGGGAGGGCCGGTAGATACGCAGTATTTT
clone_size: .; j_call: TRBJ1-1; d_call: .; v_call: TRBV28; cdr3_aa: CASSSLVTEAFF; cdr3_nt: TGTGCCAGCAGTTCCCTCGTTACTGAAGCTTTCTTT
clone_size: .; j_call: TRBJ1-6; d_call: .; v_call: TRBV19; cdr3_aa: CASGQLRDSNNSPLHF; cdr3_nt: TGTGCCAGTGGACAACTACGAGACAGCAATAATTCACCCCTCCACTTT
clone_size: .; j_call: TRBJ2-5; d_call: .; v_call: TRBV12-3/TRBV12-4; cdr3_aa: CASSPEGETQYF; cdr3_nt: TGTGCCAGCAGTCCGGAGGGAGAGACCCAGTACTTC
clone_size: .; j_call: TRBJ2-1; d_call: TRBD2; v_call: TRBV28; cdr3_aa: CASSSPSGSTHNEQFF; cdr3_nt: TGTGCCAGCAGTTCCCCTAGCGGGAGTACCCACAATGAGCAGTTCTTC
clone_size: .; j_call: TRBJ2-7; d_call: TRBD1; v_call: TRBV7-7; cdr3_aa: CASSLGTGDVHEQYF; cdr3_nt: TGTGCCAGCAGCTTAGGGACAGGGGATGTCCACGAGCAGTACTTC
clone_size: .; j_call: TRBJ1-1; d_call: TRBD1; v_call: TRBV7-9; cdr3_aa: CASTSRGQGLLEAFF; cdr3_nt: TGTGCCAGCACCAGCCGGGGACAGGGACTTCTTGAAGCTTTCTTT
clone_size: once; j_call: TRBJ2-7; d_call: TRBD1; v_call: TRBV18; cdr3_aa: CASSPLQGIYEQYF; cdr3_nt: TGTGCCAGCTCACCCTTACAGGGGATCTACGAGCAGTACTTC
clone_size: .; j_call: TRBJ1-1; d_call: .; v_call: TRBV4-3; cdr3_aa: CASSQDWRGVNTEAFF; cdr3_nt: TGCGCCAGCAGCCAAGATTGGAGGGGGGTGAACACTGAAGCTTTCTTT
clone_size: .; j_call: TRBJ2-2; d_call: .; v_call: TRBV6-4; cdr3_aa: CASTAMIDRELFF; cdr3_nt: TGTGCCAGCACCGCAATGATTGACAGGGAGCTGTTTTTT
clone_size: .; j_call: TRBJ2-7; d_call: TRBD2; v_call: TRBV12-3/TRBV12-4; cdr3_aa: CASVSGSREQYF; cdr3_nt: TGTGCCAGCGTTAGCGGGAGTAGGGAGCAGTACTTC
clone_size: .; j_call: TRBJ1-5; d_call: .; v_call: TRBV19; cdr3_aa: CASQGYNQPQHF; cdr3_nt: TGTGCCAGTCAGGGATACAATCAGCCCCAGCATTTT
clone_size: .; j_call: TRBJ2-7; d_call: TRBD2; v_call: TRBV7-9; cdr3_aa: CASSFGRDSYEQYF; cdr3_nt: TGTGCCAGCAGCTTTGGGAGGGACTCCTACGAGCAGTACTTC
clone_size: few; j_call: TRBJ2-7; d_call: .; v_call: TRBV7-9; cdr3_aa: CASSPRQATLYEQYF; cdr3_nt: TGTGCCAGCAGCCCCCGACAGGCGACCCTTTACGAGCAGTACTTC
clone_size: .; j_call: TRBJ1-1; d_call: .; v_call: TRBV19; cdr3_aa: CASSTGQATEAFF; cdr3_nt: TGTGCCAGTAGTACCGGACAAGCCACTGAAGCTTTCTTT
clone_size: .; j_call: TRBJ1-3; d_call: .; v_call: TRBV29-1; cdr3_aa: CSVRDSVSGNTIYF; cdr3_nt: TGCAGCGTCCGCGACAGTGTCTCTGGAAACACCATATATTTT
clone_size: .; j_call: TRBJ2-3; d_call: .; v_call: TRBV28; cdr3_aa: CASSSAITQYF; cdr3_nt: TGTGCCAGCAGTTCCGCGATAACGCAGTATTTT
clone_size: .; j_call: TRBJ2-1; d_call: .; v_call: TRBV27; cdr3_aa: CASSLTSINEQFF; cdr3_nt: TGTGCCAGCAGCCTTACTAGCATCAATGAGCAGTTCTTC
clone_size: .; j_call: TRBJ2-1; d_call: TRBD2; v_call: TRBV30; cdr3_aa: CAWTSGGSYNEQFF; cdr3_nt: TGTGCCTGGACTAGCGGGGGCTCCTACAATGAGCAGTTCTTC
clone_size: .; j_call: TRBJ2-5; d_call: TRBD1; v_call: TRBV28; cdr3_aa: CASSSLGQGYKETQYF; cdr3_nt: TGTGCCAGCAGCTCACTCGGACAGGGGTACAAAGAGACCCAGTACTTC
clone_size: .; j_call: TRBJ2-1; d_call: .; v_call: TRBV10-2; cdr3_aa: CASSAHSSYNEQFF; cdr3_nt: TGCGCCAGCAGTGCCCATAGCTCCTACAATGAGCAGTTCTTC
clone_size: .; j_call: TRBJ1-4; d_call: .; v_call: TRBV20-1; cdr3_aa: CSAYTGRLFF; cdr3_nt: TGCAGTGCTTATACAGGGAGACTGTTTTTT
clone_size: .; j_call: TRBJ2-1; d_call: TRBD2; v_call: TRBV7-2; cdr3_aa: CASSLSSGDYNEQFF; cdr3_nt: TGTGCCAGCAGCTTATCTAGCGGGGACTACAATGAGCAGTTCTTC
clone_size: .; j_call: TRBJ1-3; d_call: .; v_call: TRBV28; cdr3_aa: CASMAWSSGNTIYF; cdr3_nt: TGTGCCAGCATGGCTTGGAGCTCTGGAAACACCATATATTTT
clone_size: .; j_call: TRBJ2-1; d_call: .; v_call: TRBV11-2; cdr3_aa: CASSLAGGTNEQFF; cdr3_nt: TGTGCCAGCAGCTTAGCAGGCGGGACCAATGAGCAGTTCTTC
clone_size: few; j_call: TRBJ2-7; d_call: TRBD2; v_call: TRBV7-9; cdr3_aa: CASSLLAGAIYEQYF; cdr3_nt: TGTGCCAGCAGCCTCCTAGCGGGTGCTATCTACGAGCAGTACTTC